Listed here are 32 T cell receptor beta chains from one sample, sequenced in a study of T cell responses to AZD1222 COVID-19 vaccine. Sequencing was performed with immunoSEQ multiplex PCR; in TCRdb, only in-frame clones are kept and a portion is missing. Of approximately 120,000 clones listed, less than 90% are singletons. Sequencing used peripheral blood, obtained on day 0 of AZD1222 vaccination. The receptors shown here come from an adult in good health.

The chain is built from TRBV5-6 and TRBJ2-6, with no clear D. This CDR3 spans 18 amino acids. Germline loops: CDR1 SGHDT, CDR2 YYEEEE. The V end lost 0 bases, the J end lost 0 bases, and 13 bases lay between the germline ends. CDR3 loop: CASSLDLGPNSGANVLTF. The DNA for the CDR3 is TGTGCCAGCAGCTTGGACCTAGGGCCTAACTCTGGGGCCAACGTCCTGACTTTC. The full variable domain, in which reference TRBV5-6 and TRBJ2-6 provide the parts outside the CDR3, is DAGVTQSPTHLIKTRGQQVTLRCSPKSGHDTVSWYQQALGQGPQFIFQYYEEEERQRGNFPDRFSGHQFPNYSSELNVNALLLGDSALYLCASSLDLGPNSGANVLTFGAGSRLTVL.

The chain recombines TRBV21-1 with TRBJ2-2; the D call TRBD2 from the table was never checked on the DNA. TRBV21-1 is described as a pseudogene. This CDR3 has 17 residues. The CDR3 sequence: CATSNGPLGGGTGELFF. Written as DNA, the CDR3 is TGTGCCACCAGCAACGGCCCCCTTGGGGGGGGGACCGGGGAGCTGTTTTTT.

The chain has TRBV5-1 and TRBJ1-4; D not resolved. CDR3 length: 15 amino acids. The V gene's germline CDR1 is SGHRS and CDR2 YFSETQ. V gave up 5 bases and J gave up 0 bases, with 11 bases separating them. CDR3 sequence: CASRPGSATNEKLFF. The CDR3 coding sequence is TGCGCCAGCAGGCCTGGTTCGGCAACTAATGAAAAACTGTTTTTT. The full variable domain, rest sourced from reference TRBV5-1 and TRBJ1-4, is KAGVTQTPRYLIKTRGQQVTLSCSPISGHRSVSWYQQTPGQGLQFLFEYFSETQRNKGNFPGRFSGRQFSNSRSEMNVSTLELGDSALYLCASRPGSATNEKLFFGSGTQLSVL.

To note about this clone: An end of the junction does not agree with germline; a read error may underlie this. The V gene is TRBV19, the J gene TRBJ1-4; 7 bases fit TRBD1. This CDR3 comprises 12 residues. Per germline, CDR1 LNHDA and CDR2 SQIVND (reference sequence). CDR3 nucleotide sequence: TGTGCCAGTACCACCCCGGGGACAGCCCCTGTTTTT. It encodes CASTTPGTAPVF.

This chain uses TRBV19 with TRBJ1-2, with 7 bases fitting TRBD1. The V and J ends lost 6 bases and 4 bases, in that order; junction bases with no gene match: 11. This CDR3 spans 15 amino acids. Germline values: CDR1 LNHDA, CDR2 SQIVND (reference sequence). CDR3 protein: CASRTGTLLSYGYTF. The DNA for the CDR3 is TGTGCCAGTAGGACAGGGACCCTCCTATCCTATGGCTACACCTTC. Looking up the rest from reference TRBV19 and TRBJ1-2 gives the full variable domain: DGGITQSPKYLFRKEGQNVTLSCEQNLNHDAMYWYRQDPGQGLRLIYYSQIVNDFQKGDIAEGYSVSREKKESFPLTVTSAQKNPTAFYLCASRTGTLLSYGYTFGSGTRLTVV.

J is TRBJ1-4 and V is TRBV24-1, with D perhaps TRBD1 (6 bases). The CDR3 runs to 12 residues. CDR1 and CDR2 (germline): KGHDR, SFDVKD. V was pared by 9 bases and J by 3 bases, with 7 bases between. The CDR3 nucleotides are TGTGCCACCGGGGGGCCTAATGAAAAACTGTTTTTT. Translation: CATGGPNEKLFF.

In its sample, this clone was seen a few times. DNA of the CDR3: TGTGCCAGCAGCTCCTCTAATCCGGGACAGGGCACTGGGGCCAACGTCCTGACTTTC. This translates into CASSSSNPGQGTGANVLTF. V is TRBV7-9 and J is TRBJ2-6, with TRBD1 matching 9 bases. V lost 4 bases to trimming and J lost 2 bases; unmatched junction nucleotides: 12. From germline, CDR1 is SEHNR and CDR2 FQNEAQ (reference sequence). The CDR3 has 19 residues.

The V call is TRBV21-1, the J call TRBJ1-1. TRBV21-1 is designated a pseudogene. The CDR3 totals 13 residues. The CDR3 DNA is TGTGCCAGCAGCACCGGTAGAGGCACTGAAGCTTTCTTT. Its protein product is CASSTGRGTEAFF.

The V gene is TRBV14, the J gene TRBJ2-2; D is undetermined. Trimming left V 1 base short and J 0 bases short, with 9 bases between. This CDR3 comprises 16 residues. Germline values: CDR1 SGHDN, CDR2 FVKESK. The CDR3 DNA sequence: TGTGCCAGCAGCCAAGTTCCGGCCTCGAACACCGGGGAGCTGTTTTTT. Residues: CASSQVPASNTGELFF.

This clone was seen once. The rearrangement links TRBV6-1 to TRBJ2-3; weak D call: TRBD1 (5 bases). This CDR3 comprises 15 residues. V was pared by 6 bases and J by 0 bases, with 13 bases between. Germline assignment: CDR1 MNHNS and CDR2 SASEGT. CDR3 DNA: TGTGCCAGCAGGACAGCGCATAGCAGCACAGATACGCAGTATTTT. Protein: CASRTAHSSTDTQYF.

The rearrangement links TRBV4-3 to TRBJ2-7; D ambiguous. V gave up 0 bases and J gave up 0 bases, with 6 bases separating them. The CDR3 runs to 14 residues. Per the germline V gene, CDR1 is LGHNA and CDR2 is YSLEER. CDR3 coding DNA: TGCGCCAGCAGCCAAGACAGGAGCTCCTACGAGCAGTACTTC. Amino acid sequence: CASSQDRSSYEQYF.

The rearrangement links TRBV7-2 to TRBJ2-5; 8 bases align to TRBD1. Germline V gives CDR1 SGHTA, CDR2 FQGNSA. The ends lost 3 bases at V and 5 bases at J; junction bases unmatched: 5. This CDR3 is 14 amino acids long. Written as DNA, the CDR3 is TGTGCCAGCAGCTTCCAGGGGGCGCGGGAGACCCAGTACTTC. Encoded protein: CASSFQGARETQYF.

The J gene is TRBJ2-4, the V gene TRBV5-6; D uncertain. Germline V lookup: CDR1 SGHDT, CDR2 YYEEEE. The ends were cut back, 3 bases at V and 0 bases at J, with 7 bases in the middle. CDR3 length: 14 residues. CDR3 coding DNA: TGTGCCAGCAGCTCGGCCGCAGCCAAAAACATTCAGTACTTC. The encoded protein is CASSSAAAKNIQYF.

The V call is TRBV7-6, the J call TRBJ1-4, with D unclear. The germline V gene encodes CDR1 SGHVS and CDR2 FNYEAQ. V was clipped by 1 base and J by 6 bases, with 12 bases between them. CDR3 length: 15 amino acids. The CDR3 sequence: CASSLGVESHEKLFF. In DNA form, the CDR3 reads TGTGCCAGCAGCTTAGGGGTAGAATCTCATGAAAAACTGTTTTTT.

The genes are TRBV2 and TRBJ2-5; D is uncertain. CDR1 and CDR2 from the germline V gene are SNHLY and FYNNEI. There are 13 residues in the CDR3. Trimming took off 9 bases at V and 2 bases at J, with 13 bases between the two ends. This chain's CDR3 is CASGQGSQETQYF. CDR3 DNA: TGTGCCAGTGGCCAAGGGTCTCAAGAGACCCAGTACTTC.

The V gene is TRBV11-2, the J gene TRBJ2-2; 8 nucleotides align to TRBD1. CDR1 is SGHAT and CDR2 is FQNNGV in the germline V gene. This CDR3 region has 16 residues. V was pared by 1 base and J by 6 bases, with 7 bases of the junction left unmatched. The CDR3 DNA reads as TGTGCCAGCAGCTTAGTGGCGCAGGGGGCGGCCGGGGAGCTGTTTTTT. It specifies CASSLVAQGAAGELFF. The variable domain in full, with the rest retrieved from reference TRBV11-2 and TRBJ2-2, is EAGVAQSPRYKIIEKRQSVAFWCNPISGHATLYWYQQILGQGPKLLIQFQNNGVVDDSQLPKDRFSAERLKGVDSTLKIQPAKLEDSAVYLCASSLVAQGAAGELFFGEGSRLTVL.

This rearrangement joins TRBV19 to TRBJ1-3; D is undetermined. V lost 5 bases, J lost 0 bases, and 14 bases lay in between. This CDR3 comprises 16 residues. From germline, CDR1 is LNHDA and CDR2 SQIVND (reference sequence). The CDR3 sequence is CASSYTTVSSGNTIYF. The DNA for the CDR3 is TGTGCCAGTAGTTATACAACGGTGAGCTCTGGAAACACCATATATTTT.

This CDR3 reads CASSPHIAERTTDTQYF. The CDR3 DNA reads as TGTGCCAGCAGCCCACATATAGCGGAGAGAACCACAGATACGCAGTATTTT. The gene calls are TRBV11-2 and TRBJ2-3; the D gene is possibly TRBD2 (6 bases). The V end lost 5 bases, the J end lost 2 bases, and 20 bases lay between the germline ends. This CDR3 spans 17 amino acids. Germline V gives CDR1 SGHAT, CDR2 FQNNGV.

The CDR3 here is CASSLNGGQPQHF. The CDR3 DNA is TGTGCCAGCAGCTTAAATGGTGGCCAGCCCCAGCATTTT. This chain links TRBV7-3 with TRBJ1-5; no reliable D call. Trimming took off 1 base at V and 7 bases at J, with 8 bases between the two ends. The length of the CDR3 is 13 residues. The germline V gene has CDR1 SGHTA and CDR2 FQGTGA.

The chain links TRBV28 to TRBJ1-6; the D gene is possibly TRBD1 (5 bases). Germline V gene data show CDR1 as MDHEN and CDR2 as SYDVKM. The CDR3 totals 12 residues. Trimming cost V 2 bases and J 11 bases, with 7 bases left between them. CDR3 DNA sequence: TGTGCCAGCAGTTTACAGGGAACACCCCTCCACTTT. Protein product: CASSLQGTPLHF.

The chain joins TRBV7-9 to TRBJ1-5; no reliable D call. Trimming shortened V by 2 bases and J by 4 bases, and 12 bases separated the two germline ends. CDR1 is SEHNR, CDR2 FQNEAQ, per germline (reference sequence). This CDR3 spans 15 amino acids. DNA of the CDR3: TGTGCCAGCAGCTTATCCGGGGTCGGGAATCAGCCCCAGCATTTT. Translating gives CASSLSGVGNQPQHF.

This rearrangement joins TRBV10-3 to TRBJ2-3, with TRBD2 matching 8 bases. The CDR3 consists of 14 residues. Per the germline V gene, CDR1 is ENHRY and CDR2 is SYGVKD. Trimming removed 11 bases from V and 4 bases from J; junction bases left unmatched: 11. The CDR3: CASSGGGPPDTQYF. In DNA form, the CDR3 reads TGTGCCTCATCCGGGGGGGGGCCTCCAGATACGCAGTATTTT.

Here the CDR3 reads CASSEPGGEKLFF. The DNA for the CDR3 is TGTGCCAGCAGTGAACCGGGAGGGGAAAAACTGTTTTTT. The chain employs TRBV6-1 and TRBJ1-4; D remains unclear. This CDR3 contains 13 residues. Trimming pared 2 bases from V and 8 bases from J, leaving 9 bases between. CDR1 MNHNS and CDR2 SASEGT come from the germline V gene.

This clone came up once. The chain is built from TRBV11-2 and TRBJ2-2; 8 nucleotides match TRBD2. CDR1 SGHAT and CDR2 FQNNGV come from the germline V gene. The CDR3 is made up of 16 amino acids. V shed 6 bases and J 0 bases; nucleotides not matched to a gene: 6. This chain's CDR3 is CASRSHSGTNTGELFF. CDR3 nucleotide sequence: TGTGCCAGCAGATCACATAGCGGGACGAACACCGGGGAGCTGTTTTTT.

This chain uses TRBV12-3 or TRBV12-4 with TRBJ1-6; D might be TRBD1 (6 bases). The germline V and J ends were trimmed by 6 bases and 7 bases, with 7 bases remaining between them. The CDR3 runs to 12 residues. CDR3 sequence reads: CASRQGNSPLHF. The CDR3 region has the DNA TGTGCCAGCAGACAGGGCAATTCACCCCTCCACTTT.

The chain carries TRBV7-8 and TRBJ2-3; D ambiguous. Germline CDR1 is SGHVS and CDR2 is FQNEAQ. The CDR3 is 16 residues long. V lost 9 bases and J 0 bases, leaving 19 bases between the germline ends. This CDR3 reads CASPPEASSSTDTQYF. CDR3 nucleotides: TGTGCCAGTCCTCCTGAGGCCAGCAGCAGCACAGATACGCAGTATTTT. The entire variable domain, with the rest obtained from reference TRBV7-8 and TRBJ2-3, is as follows: GAGVSQSPRYKVAKRGQDVALRCDPISGHVSLFWYQQALGQGPEFLTYFQNEAQLDKSGLPSDRFFAERPEGSVSTLKIQRTQQEDSAVYLCASPPEASSSTDTQYFGPGTRLTVL.

The chain joins TRBV15 to TRBJ1-5, with a weak D call TRBD1 (6 bases). The CDR3 consists of 15 residues. Trimming cost V 3 bases and J 3 bases, with 12 bases left between them. Germline CDR1 and CDR2: LNHNV and YYDKDF (reference sequence). The CDR3 protein is CATSRRGQHNQPQHF. DNA of the CDR3: TGTGCCACCAGCAGGCGAGGACAGCACAATCAGCCCCAGCATTTT.

This clone was detected once. This chain uses TRBV18 with TRBJ1-2; D unresolved. This CDR3 contains 13 residues. Trimming took 5 bases from V and 2 from J, leaving 9 bases between them. CDR1 KGHSH and CDR2 LQKENI come from the germline V gene. The CDR3: CASSEAGNYGYTF. Here the CDR3 DNA reads TGTGCCAGCTCAGAGGCCGGCAACTATGGCTACACCTTC.

By share of the sample, this clone is medium-sized. This chain links TRBV4-3 with TRBJ2-3; weak D call: TRBD1 (6 bases). The V gene lost 0 bases and the J gene lost 2 bases, with 12 bases spanning the gap. The CDR3 length is 16 residues. Germline lookup yields CDR1 LGHNA and CDR2 YSLEER. The CDR3 DNA reads as TGCGCCAGCAGCCAAGATTGGGACAAGATCACAGATACGCAGTATTTT. Residues: CASSQDWDKITDTQYF.

This chain uses TRBV5-4 with TRBJ1-2; D gene uncertain. CDR3 length: 15 amino acids. Trimming removed 0 bases at V and 0 bases at J, with 9 bases between. Germline V CDR1 and CDR2: SGHNT, YYREEE (reference sequence). The CDR3 coding sequence is TGTGCCAGCAGCTTGGAGAGGGTAGCTAACTATGGCTACACCTTC. It yields the protein CASSLERVANYGYTF.

The rearrangement links TRBV24-1 to TRBJ1-2; no firm D call. V dropped 4 bases and J dropped 7 bases, with 15 bases sitting between them. Germline V gene data show CDR1 as KGHDR and CDR2 as SFDVKD. The CDR3 extends over 14 amino acids. CDR3 sequence: CATSERTESGGYTF. The CDR3 coding sequence is TGTGCCACCAGTGAGAGGACGGAATCTGGTGGCTACACCTTC.

V and J are TRBV7-2 and TRBJ2-7; 10 bases map to TRBD1. This CDR3 contains 14 residues. Germline CDR1 reads SGHTA; CDR2 reads FQGNSA. Germline trimming cut 8 bases from V and 4 bases from J; bases unmatched to any gene: 8. The CDR3, as DNA: TGTGCCAGCGGTGACAGGGGGCGCTCTTACGAGCAGTACTTC. Translated: CASGDRGRSYEQYF.